A selection of T cell receptor beta chains follows, all from one sample in a study of shared clonotypes between healthy human individuals. Here immunoSEQ multiplex PCR was the method, and the copy in TCRdb shows in-frame clones only, minus some. Among under 750,000 clones listed, 55% to 75% were seen once. Sequencing used memory CD4+ T cells sorted from blood. The origin of the receptors is a woman in her twenties or thirties in good health. Both conserved end residues are part of each CDR3.

J: TRBJ2-7; length: 13; V: TRBV27; CDR3: CASSEGGGYEQYF
J: TRBJ1-5; length: 15; V: TRBV15; CDR3: CATSGLDRPNQPQHF
J: TRBJ2-5; length: 16; V: TRBV6-1; CDR3: CASSEVGTAGLETQYF
J: TRBJ1-2; length: 14; V: TRBV7-2; CDR3: CASSLVAGRDGYTF
J: TRBJ2-7; length: 17; V: TRBV11-2; CDR3: CASSLGGHRGPTYEQYF
J: TRBJ2-1; length: 16; V: TRBV18; CDR3: CASSPRTSGRGREQFF
J: TRBJ1-3; length: 14; V: TRBV5-8; CDR3: CASSPDRPGNTIYF
J: TRBJ2-3; length: 12; V: TRBV29-1; CDR3: CSVDSDTDTQYF
J: TRBJ2-3; length: 13; V: TRBV7-2; CDR3: CASSSDGRDTQYF
J: TRBJ2-7; length: 14; V: TRBV28; CDR3: CASTLGTSSYEQYF
J: TRBJ1-3; length: 17; V: TRBV5-4; CDR3: CASSPRAASSSGNTIYF
J: TRBJ2-7; length: 13; V: TRBV7-9; CDR3: CASTDRVNYEQYF
J: TRBJ1-2; length: 14; V: TRBV4-1; CDR3: CASSQVIPVYGYTF
J: TRBJ2-5; length: 14; V: TRBV5-1; CDR3: CASKRTSEAETQYF
J: TRBJ1-2; length: 13; V: TRBV5-3; CDR3: CARREGPIPGYTF
J: TRBJ1-1; length: 15; V: TRBV7-3; CDR3: CASSLISVPDTEAFF
J: TRBJ2-7; length: 14; V: TRBV9; CDR3: CASSVDFSSSEQYF
J: TRBJ2-5; length: 13; V: TRBV18; CDR3: CASSLSLSETQYF
J: TRBJ2-5; length: 15; V: TRBV7-2; CDR3: CASSLSGRTGETQYF
J: TRBJ1-2; length: 15; V: TRBV6-6; CDR3: CASSYTSQLVYGYTF